Listed below are T cell receptor beta chains from one sample, sequenced in a study of OX40 agonist ivuxolimab in advanced cancers. Using immunoSEQ multiplex PCR, the repertoire was profiled, and TCRdb retains in-frame clones only, with some absent. Of tens of thousands of clones detected, just under 95% appear once; the ten largest clones hold about 24%. This specimen was CD4+ or CD8+ T cells sorted from blood, taken in a trial of the OX40 agonist ivuxolimab. The receptors stem from an adult with an advanced solid tumor such as melanoma, head and neck, liver or kidney cancer. The CDR3 runs from the conserved cysteine through the conserved F or W. D genes are given only for firm matches. Clone size is given for some rows only: seen once, a few or many times, or a class if the clone is expanded.

V	D	J	size	CDR3	DNA
TRBV28	.	TRBJ1-2	.	CASSLSGNYGYTF	TGTGCCAGCAGTTTATCTGGGAACTATGGCTACACCTTC
TRBV5-1	.	TRBJ2-7	once	CASSPLEGSNYEQYF	TGCGCCAGCAGCCCTCTTGAAGGGTCCAACTACGAGCAGTACTTC
TRBV13	.	TRBJ2-5	.	CASSLGEGVGFKETQYF	TGTGCCAGCAGCTTAGGCGAGGGAGTGGGTTTCAAAGAGACCCAGTACTTC
TRBV19	TRBD1	TRBJ1-1	.	CASSDRDRDEAFF	TGTGCCAGTAGTGACCGGGACAGGGATGAAGCTTTCTTT
TRBV4-2	TRBD2	TRBJ2-7	.	CASSQELAGNYEQYF	TGTGCCAGCAGCCAAGAACTAGCGGGAAACTACGAGCAGTACTTC
TRBV19	TRBD1	TRBJ1-2	once	CASSDPGQGLNYGYTF	TGTGCCAGTAGTGACCCGGGACAGGGTCTTAACTATGGCTACACCTTC
TRBV6-5	.	TRBJ2-1	once	CASSLGSSGEQFF	TGTGCCAGCAGTCTGGGGTCGTCTGGTGAGCAGTTCTTC
TRBV7-6	.	TRBJ2-7	.	CASSLGWDRQTYEQYF	TGTGCCAGCAGCTTAGGGTGGGATAGACAGACCTACGAGCAGTACTTC
TRBV7-9	.	TRBJ2-2	once	CASSLRLDPGELFF	TGTGCCAGCAGCTTAAGACTAGATCCCGGGGAGCTGTTTTTT
TRBV5-4	TRBD1	TRBJ1-2	.	CASSAWDRDLNGYTF	TGTGCCAGCAGCGCCTGGGACAGGGATTTGAATGGCTACACCTTC
TRBV7-2	.	TRBJ2-7	.	CASSPERYEQYF	TGTGCCAGCAGCCCGGAGCGATACGAGCAGTACTTC
TRBV28	.	TRBJ1-2	.	CASLIALSRGEDYGYTF	TGTGCCAGCCTCATAGCCCTAAGCAGGGGAGAAGACTATGGCTACACCTTC
TRBV10-1	.	TRBJ2-3	.	CASRIATEFRTDTQYF	TGCGCCAGCAGGATAGCCACGGAGTTCCGCACAGATACGCAGTATTTT
TRBV10-3	TRBD2	TRBJ2-7	.	CAISDRRVAGTYEQYF	TGTGCCATCAGTGATCGTCGAGTAGCGGGGACCTACGAGCAGTACTTC
TRBV28	.	TRBJ1-5	.	CASSKEQGYPNQPQHF	TGTGCCAGCAGTAAGGAACAGGGTTACCCAAATCAGCCCCAGCATTTT
TRBV13	.	TRBJ2-7	.	CASTTGTHSYEQYF	TGTGCCAGCACCACCGGGACACACTCCTACGAGCAGTACTTC
TRBV27	TRBD1	TRBJ2-7	once	CASSLTGAHEQYF	TGTGCCAGCAGTTTGACAGGGGCCCACGAGCAGTACTTC
TRBV29-1	.	TRBJ2-1	.	CSVGLRDFSYNEQFF	TGCAGCGTCGGGCTGAGGGACTTCTCCTACAATGAGCAGTTCTTC
TRBV29-1	TRBD1	TRBJ2-2	.	CSVRGGTVGAGELFF	TGCAGCGTCCGGGGTGGGACAGTAGGCGCCGGGGAGCTGTTTTTT
TRBV4-2	.	TRBJ2-1	.	CASSQGEIGSWFNEQFF	TGTGCCAGCAGCCAAGGGGAAATCGGGAGCTGGTTCAATGAGCAGTTCTTC
TRBV9	TRBD2	TRBJ2-7	.	CASSVESSGRFGEEQYF	TGTGCCAGCAGCGTAGAATCTAGCGGGAGATTCGGCGAGGAGCAGTACTTC
TRBV28	.	TRBJ2-7	.	CASSLAGNPYEQYF	TGTGCCAGCAGTTTAGCAGGGAACCCCTACGAGCAGTACTTC
TRBV10-1	TRBD1	TRBJ2-7	.	CASSESGTVYEQYF	TGCGCCAGCAGTGAGTCTGGGACAGTCTACGAGCAGTACTTC
TRBV5-4	TRBD2	TRBJ2-7	.	CASSQTSDPYEQYF	TGTGCCAGCAGCCAAACTAGCGACCCTTACGAGCAGTACTTC
TRBV7-8	TRBD1	TRBJ1-6	.	CASSPGTGNNSPLHF	TGTGCCAGCAGCCCCGGGACAGGCAATAATTCACCCCTCCACTTT
TRBV15	.	TRBJ1-1	.	CATSRDQVGSPDRAFF	TGTGCCACCAGCAGAGATCAAGTGGGCAGCCCCGACAGGGCTTTCTTT
TRBV28	.	TRBJ2-5	.	CASSGEPSAETQYF	TGTGCCAGCAGTGGGGAGCCGAGCGCCGAGACCCAGTACTTC
TRBV28	TRBD2	TRBJ2-1	once	CASSAGWTSGRADANEQFF	TGTGCCAGCAGTGCCGGCTGGACTAGCGGGAGGGCCGACGCGAATGAGCAGTTCTTC
TRBV5-6	TRBD1	TRBJ2-7	once	CASSPDRAMGEQYF	TGTGCCAGCAGCCCGGACAGGGCGATGGGAGAGCAGTACTTC
TRBV6-1	.	TRBJ2-3	once	CASSESTAGSQYF	TGTGCCAGCAGTGAATCAACGGCGGGGTCGCAGTATTTT
TRBV4-3	TRBD1	TRBJ2-3	.	CASSLRGRRTDTQYF	TGCGCCAGCAGCCTCAGGGGGCGTCGCACAGATACGCAGTATTTT
TRBV28	TRBD1	TRBJ2-2	.	CASSPTGGSGELFF	TGTGCCAGCAGTCCTACAGGGGGCTCCGGGGAGCTGTTTTTT
TRBV6-5	.	TRBJ1-1	.	CASTLGRNTEAFF	TGTGCCAGCACCCTCGGGAGGAACACTGAAGCTTTCTTT
TRBV7-9	.	TRBJ2-2	.	CASRPGYTGELFF	TGTGCCAGCAGGCCCGGTTATACCGGGGAGCTGTTTTTT
TRBV5-4	.	TRBJ2-2	.	CASSPGARDTGELFF	TGTGCCAGCAGCCCGGGGGCTCGTGACACCGGGGAGCTGTTTTTT
TRBV28	.	TRBJ1-4	.	CASSLPRTGGVWEKLFF	TGTGCCAGCAGTTTACCCCGGACGGGCGGGGTATGGGAAAAACTGTTTTTT
TRBV19	TRBD2	TRBJ2-3	.	CASSIGGLPGGDTQYF	TGTGCCAGTAGTATAGGAGGGCTCCCGGGAGGAGATACGCAGTATTTT
TRBV2	.	TRBJ2-7	.	CASTRRLDNHEQYF	TGTGCCAGCACCAGACGCCTAGATAACCACGAGCAGTACTTC
TRBV11-3	TRBD2	TRBJ2-3	.	CASSPGLAGGPSDTQYF	TGTGCCAGCAGCCCAGGACTAGCGGGAGGGCCGTCAGATACGCAGTATTTT
TRBV4-3	TRBD1	TRBJ2-7	.	CASSQGRGINEQYF	TGCGCCAGCAGCCAAGGCAGGGGGATCAACGAGCAGTACTTC
TRBV6-1	.	TRBJ2-2	.	CASSPPGELFF	TGTGCCAGCAGTCCCCCCGGGGAGCTGTTTTTT
TRBV6-1	TRBD1	TRBJ1-1	.	CASRLEGAMNTEAFF	TGTGCCAGCAGATTAGAGGGGGCGATGAACACTGAAGCTTTCTTT
TRBV15	.	TRBJ1-2	.	CATSRRGDVRGYTF	TGTGCCACCAGCAGGAGGGGGGATGTCCGTGGCTACACCTTC
TRBV11-3	.	TRBJ2-1	.	CASSLMGVEQFF	TGTGCCAGCAGCTTAATGGGGGTTGAGCAGTTCTTC
TRBV7-9	.	TRBJ1-2	once	CASSLEGSFNYGYTF	TGTGCCAGCAGCTTGGAAGGGTCCTTTAACTATGGCTACACCTTC
TRBV28	.	TRBJ2-1	.	CANMPGRNYNEQFF	TGTGCCAACATGCCGGGACGGAACTACAATGAGCAGTTCTTC